The sequence of this TCR beta chain was determined in a study of T cell repertoires in cytomegalovirus infection. General observations from the study: Dominating the ex vivo response were HLA-C-restricted CMV-specific TCR beta clonotypes.

TCRdb redid the calling of the reads with MiXCR, one entry per CDR3 protein. Found here are approximately 910,000 distinct CDR3 sequences, around 30% of them singletons; the top ten hold over 13%. The germline V gene has CDR1 ENHRY and CDR2 SYGVKD. Trimming took 6 bases from V and 5 from J, leaving 8 bases between them. The CDR3 runs to 12 residues. For this clonotype: Its antigen is still unknown.

This chain links TRBV10-3 with TRBJ2-1; tentatively, D is TRBD1 (5 bases). This TCR came from a human donor in good health (CMV status not recorded). Some clones in this sample may be carry-over from other donors' samples. The material sequenced was cultured CD8+ T cells from PBMCs, taken from culture after CMV antigen stimulation. CDR3 protein: CAIRGLNNEQFF. CDR3 sequence (DNA): TGTGCCATCAGGGGGCTGAACAATGAGCAGTTCTTC.